The rows below give T cell receptor beta chains drawn from one sample of a study of human T cells and chemical hapten exposure. TCRdb re-called the RACE reads through MiXCR, storing one row per CDR3 protein. The repertoire has 80,000 to 95,000 distinct CDR3 sequences, around 11% of them found once; the top ten carry roughly 4.2%. Sample: whole blood, taken in connection with sensitization to the hapten diphenylcyclopropenone (DPC). The receptors shown here come from a woman between 50 and 59 years old with alopecia areata. Some clones in this sample may be carry-over from other donors' samples. CDR3s include the opening cysteine and the closing phenylalanine or tryptophan. D genes are given only for firm matches. Clone size is stated in some rows and not others, as once, few, many or a class when expanded.

v_call: TRBV5-1
d_call: .
j_call: TRBJ1-5
clone_size: few
cdr3_nt: TGCGCCAGCAGCTTAGGGCAGGGTAGAAATCAGCCCCAGCATTTT
cdr3_aa: CASSLGQGRNQPQHF

v_call: TRBV5-1
d_call: .
j_call: TRBJ2-5
clone_size: .
cdr3_nt: TGCGCCAGCAGCTTACCCACAGGTGCGAAGACCCAGTACTTC
cdr3_aa: CASSLPTGAKTQYF

v_call: TRBV10-3
d_call: .
j_call: TRBJ2-7
clone_size: .
cdr3_nt: TGTGCCATCAGTGAGGGCCTCTCCTACGAGCAGTACTTC
cdr3_aa: CAISEGLSYEQYF

v_call: TRBV20-1
d_call: TRBD1
j_call: TRBJ1-5
clone_size: many
cdr3_nt: TGCAGTGCTAGAGAGGGACAGGGGGTTGAGCGGAATCAGCCCCAGCATTTT
cdr3_aa: CSAREGQGVERNQPQHF

v_call: TRBV7-2
d_call: .
j_call: TRBJ2-5
clone_size: .
cdr3_nt: TGTGCCAGCAGCCCCACATTGGAGACCCAGTACTTC
cdr3_aa: CASSPTLETQYF

v_call: TRBV7-2
d_call: TRBD2
j_call: TRBJ2-7
clone_size: many
cdr3_nt: TGTGCCAGCAGCTTGGAGCTAGCGGGTGGTGCCTACGAGCAGTACTTC
cdr3_aa: CASSLELAGGAYEQYF

v_call: TRBV28
d_call: .
j_call: TRBJ2-4
clone_size: many
cdr3_nt: TGTGCCAGCAGTTTGCGTCAGGGGAACACCAAAAACATTCAGTACTTC
cdr3_aa: CASSLRQGNTKNIQYF

v_call: TRBV28
d_call: .
j_call: TRBJ2-6
clone_size: .
cdr3_nt: TGTGCCAGCAGTGGCAGGGGAACTGGGGCCAACGTCCTGACTTTC
cdr3_aa: CASSGRGTGANVLTF

v_call: TRBV20-1
d_call: .
j_call: TRBJ1-5
clone_size: many
cdr3_nt: TGCAGTGCTAGTCAGGGCCCCTATAGCAATCAGCCCCAGCATTTT
cdr3_aa: CSASQGPYSNQPQHF

v_call: TRBV12-3/TRBV12-4
d_call: TRBD1
j_call: TRBJ2-4
clone_size: .
cdr3_nt: TGTGCCAGCCAAAGGAGGGACAGGGGGCGGGCCAAAAACATTCAGTACTTC
cdr3_aa: CASQRRDRGRAKNIQYF

v_call: TRBV5-4
d_call: TRBD2
j_call: TRBJ2-1
clone_size: few
cdr3_nt: TGTGCCAGCAGCAATCGGGCTAGCGGGGGGGCAGGGTACAATGAGCAGTTCTTC
cdr3_aa: CASSNRASGGAGYNEQFF

v_call: TRBV5-1
d_call: TRBD2
j_call: TRBJ2-7
clone_size: .
cdr3_nt: TGCGCCAGCCAAATTGTAGCGGGAAACTACGAGCAGTACTTC
cdr3_aa: CASQIVAGNYEQYF

v_call: TRBV30
d_call: TRBD1
j_call: TRBJ2-2
clone_size: many
cdr3_nt: TGTGCCTGGATGGGACAGGGGATTTACACCGGGGAGCTGTTTTTT
cdr3_aa: CAWMGQGIYTGELFF

v_call: TRBV25-1
d_call: TRBD1
j_call: TRBJ1-2
clone_size: many
cdr3_nt: TGTGCCAGCAGTGAATTAGGGACAGGTCTTACCTTC
cdr3_aa: CASSELGTGLTF

v_call: TRBV2
d_call: .
j_call: TRBJ1-4
clone_size: .
cdr3_nt: TGTGCCAGCAGTCTTAGAACCCTTAATGAAAAACTGTTTTTT
cdr3_aa: CASSLRTLNEKLFF

v_call: TRBV18
d_call: .
j_call: TRBJ2-2
clone_size: .
cdr3_nt: TGTGCCAGCTCATCCTCCCTTGGCGGGGAGCTGTTTTTT
cdr3_aa: CASSSSLGGELFF

v_call: TRBV9
d_call: .
j_call: TRBJ2-1
clone_size: many
cdr3_nt: TGTGCCAGCAGCGTAGACGTTGAGCAGTTCTTC
cdr3_aa: CASSVDVEQFF

v_call: TRBV10-1
d_call: TRBD2
j_call: TRBJ2-3
clone_size: many
cdr3_nt: TGCGCCAGCAGTGAGTCCGTGACTAGCGGGATCACAGATACGCAGTATTTT
cdr3_aa: CASSESVTSGITDTQYF